These 26 T cell receptor beta chains share one sample of origin, sequenced in a study of shared clonotypes between healthy human individuals. TCRdb keeps only in-frame clones here, not all; method: immunoSEQ multiplex PCR. Here the sample spans roughly 1,000,000 clones, approximately 80% being singletons. Sequences were obtained from memory CD4+ T cells from PBMCs. Subset: CD45RA-negative fraction. The receptors derive from a man between 18 and 29 years old in good health. Some clones in this sample may be carry-over from other donors' samples.

In its sample, this clone was seen a few times. The chain is built from TRBV11-2 and TRBJ2-5; 10 nucleotides align to TRBD2. V shed 2 bases and J 6 bases; nucleotides not matched to a gene: 6. The CDR3 is made up of 15 amino acids. From germline, CDR1 is SGHAT and CDR2 FQNNGV. The CDR3 DNA reads as TGTGCCAGCAGCTTAACTAGCGGGGTCATGAAGACCCAGTACTTC. Translating it yields CASSLTSGVMKTQYF.

This chain joins TRBV6-5 and TRBJ2-1, with D perhaps TRBD1 (5 bases). Germline CDR1 MNHEY, CDR2 SVGAGI. The CDR3 sequence is 14 residues long. Between the trimmed V and J ends, which lost 4 bases and 6 bases, there was a span of 13 bases. The CDR3 DNA reads as TGTGCCAGCAGTTCCCCACAGGCGTCCAATGAGCAGTTCTTC. This gives the protein CASSSPQASNEQFF.

The V and J genes are TRBV5-1 and TRBJ2-6; D remains ambiguous. V was cut by 4 bases and J by 0 bases, with 5 bases left in between. This CDR3 has 14 residues. Germline V gives CDR1 SGHRS, CDR2 YFSETQ. The chain's CDR3 is CASSTNSGANVLTF. The CDR3 region has the DNA TGCGCCAGCAGCACCAACTCTGGGGCCAACGTCCTGACTTTC.

This rearrangement joins TRBV28 to TRBJ2-1; possible D gene TRBD2, 6 bases. This CDR3 contains 18 residues. From germline, CDR1 is MDHEN and CDR2 SYDVKM. V lost 8 bases and J lost 1, with 24 bases in between. As DNA, the CDR3 is TGTGCCAGCGAAAATTGGGACTCCACATCGGGGTCCTACAATGAGCAGTTCTTC. This encodes CASENWDSTSGSYNEQFF.

This clone has ten or more counts. This specimen includes other DNA sequences encoding the same CDR3. The chain carries TRBV7-3 and TRBJ1-1; possible D gene TRBD1, 5 bases. The CDR3 covers 14 residues. Between the trimmed V and J ends, which lost 5 bases and 4 bases, there was a span of 14 bases. Germline CDR1 SGHTA, CDR2 FQGTGA. The CDR3 nucleotides are TGTGCCAGCAGCCCCATGGGGAGGGGCACTGAAGCTTTCTTT. Translation: CASSPMGRGTEAFF.

The genes are TRBV27 and TRBJ1-6; a possible D gene is TRBD1 (6 bases). CDR1 and CDR2 (germline): MNHEY, SMNVEV (reference sequence). Trimming shortened V by 6 bases and J by 7 bases, and 19 bases separated the two germline ends. This CDR3 is 16 amino acids long. CDR3 nucleotide sequence: TGTGCCAGCAGACCGATTGACGAGGGGGGGAATTCACCCCTCCACTTT. Amino acids: CASRPIDEGGNSPLHF.

The rearrangement uses TRBV5-1 and TRBJ1-5, with TRBD1 matching over 8 bases. Germline V gene sequence: CDR1 SGHRS, CDR2 YFSETQ. The CDR3 loop spans 14 amino acids. Trimming took 4 bases from V and 7 from J; bases not matched to a gene: 7. The CDR3 here is CASSPQGAGQPQHF. The CDR3 region has the DNA TGCGCCAGCAGCCCCCAGGGGGCTGGGCAGCCCCAGCATTTT.

The chain recombines TRBV29-1 with TRBJ2-3; the D gene is possibly TRBD2 (6 bases). This CDR3 has 17 amino acids. V was pared by 0 bases and J by 4 bases, with 20 bases between. Germline CDR1 reads SQVTM; CDR2 reads ANQGSEA. The CDR3 nucleotides are TGCAGCGTTGAAGATCCAGTAGTGCGGGAAGGGCCAGATACGCAGTATTTT. Translated: CSVEDPVVREGPDTQYF.

The rearrangement joins TRBV7-9 to TRBJ2-7, with D perhaps matching TRBD2 (5 bases). The DNA end is a closer match to TRBJ2-1, so the J assignment may be wrong. This CDR3 has 16 residues. Germline V lookup: CDR1 SEHNR, CDR2 FQNEAQ (reference sequence). The CDR3 region is CASSLGTLVDYNEQFF. The CDR3 nucleotides are TGTGCCAGCAGCTTAGGGACTTTAGTGGACTACAATGAGCAGTTCTTC.

The rearrangement uses TRBV18 and TRBJ2-7; possibly TRBD1 for D (6 bases). The CDR3 spans 13 residues. Deletions cut 6 bases from V and 4 bases from J, with 13 bases between. CDR1 KGHSH and CDR2 LQKENI come from the germline V gene. The CDR3 reads CASSGAQGYEQYF. CDR3 DNA sequence: TGTGCCAGCTCGGGGGCCCAGGGTTACGAGCAGTACTTC.

V is TRBV28 and J is TRBJ1-5, with D perhaps matching TRBD1 (5 bases). This CDR3 contains 12 residues. The ends were cut back, 8 bases at V and 3 bases at J, with 8 bases in the middle. From germline, CDR1 is MDHEN and CDR2 SYDVKM. CDR3 loop: CASAGNNQPQHF. CDR3 coding DNA: TGTGCCAGCGCAGGGAACAATCAGCCCCAGCATTTT.

This clone was observed a handful of times. The chain has TRBV5-5 and TRBJ2-7, with D perhaps TRBD1 (5 bases). The CDR3 loop spans 14 amino acids. Germline CDR1 SGHKS, CDR2 YYEKEE (reference sequence). V was clipped by 4 bases and J by 12 bases, with 23 bases between them. The CDR3 is CASSPQDFLPRGYF. In DNA, the CDR3 is TGTGCCAGCAGCCCACAGGATTTTCTCCCTCGAGGGTACTTC.

Notes on this clone: The sample contains more than one DNA sequence encoding this CDR3. The V and J genes are TRBV7-3 and TRBJ1-3, with D unresolved. The V and J ends lost 1 base and 4 bases respectively, with 5 bases between them. The CDR3 is 13 amino acids. Germline V CDR1 and CDR2: SGHTA, FQGTGA. CDR3 loop: CASSLMGGNTIYF. Here the CDR3 DNA reads TGTGCCAGCAGCTTAATGGGCGGAAACACCATATATTTT.

This chain connects TRBV11-2 to TRBJ2-7; a weak D match, TRBD2 (6 bases). Between the trimmed V and J ends, which lost 3 bases and 3 bases, there was a span of 18 bases. Per the germline V gene, CDR1 is SGHAT and CDR2 is FQNNGV. The CDR3 totals 16 residues. The CDR3 loop reads CASSFYDATRGYEQYF. The CDR3 DNA reads TGTGCCAGCAGCTTCTACGACGCGACTAGGGGCTACGAGCAGTACTTC.

This rearrangement joins TRBV4-2 to TRBJ2-3; D possibly corresponds to TRBD1 (6 bases). The CDR3 extends over 13 amino acids. The V end was cut by 3 bases, the J end by 4 bases, with 8 bases between. The V gene's germline CDR1 is LGHNA and CDR2 YNFKEQ. The CDR3 here is CASSHGQSDTQYF. The CDR3 bases are TGTGCCAGCAGCCACGGACAGTCAGATACGCAGTATTTT.

The chain carries TRBV7-2 and TRBJ1-1; tentatively, D is TRBD1 (6 bases). The germline gives CDR1 SGHTA, CDR2 FQGNSA. The CDR3 covers 15 residues. V lost 8 bases and J lost 5, with 21 bases in between. CDR3: CASRPFRGGLTEAFF. DNA for the CDR3: TGTGCCAGCCGCCCGTTTCGAGGGGGGCTGACTGAAGCTTTCTTT.

Many counts were recorded for this clone. This sample also contains other DNA sequences that code for the same CDR3. V gene TRBV28 combines with J gene TRBJ2-3; no reliable D call. From germline, CDR1 is MDHEN and CDR2 SYDVKM. The CDR3 contains 11 residues. V dropped 6 bases and J dropped 0 bases, with 1 base sitting between them. The CDR3 DNA follows: TGTGCCAGCAGCAGCACAGATACGCAGTATTTT. This gives the protein CASSSTDTQYF.

The chain has TRBV27 and TRBJ1-2, with D unresolved. From germline, CDR1 is MNHEY and CDR2 SMNVEV (reference sequence). Trimming stripped 2 bases from V and 10 bases from J, with 14 bases between. The CDR3 is 13 residues long. CDR3 sequence: CASSLKLGGPYTF. The CDR3 region has the DNA TGTGCCAGCAGTTTAAAATTGGGTGGGCCCTACACCTTC.

This clone was counted ten times or more. V is TRBV9 and J is TRBJ2-7; D might be TRBD1 or TRBD2, each matching 6 bases. V was cut by 6 bases and J by 3 bases, with 22 bases left in between. The CDR3 is 16 amino acids. Germline V gene sequence: CDR1 SGDLS, CDR2 YYNGEE. CDR3 amino acids: CASTKGGRGGLYEQYF. The DNA for the CDR3 is TGTGCCAGCACCAAGGGGGGTCGAGGAGGGCTCTACGAGCAGTACTTC.

V usage is TRBV7-6 and J usage is TRBJ2-3; perhaps TRBD1 as D (6 bases). V dropped 4 bases and J dropped 7 bases, with 21 bases sitting between them. This CDR3 is built from 16 residues. Germline V lookup: CDR1 SGHVS, CDR2 FNYEAQ. The CDR3 sequence is CASSSRQVNLVNTQYF. CDR3 nucleotides: TGTGCCAGCAGCTCTCGACAGGTGAACCTTGTGAATACGCAGTATTTT.

In DNA, the CDR3 is TGTGCCAGCAGCGTAGGAGGCAGGCCGTACGAGCAGTACTTC. It codes for CASSVGGRPYEQYF. The V and J genes are TRBV9 and TRBJ2-7; no firm D call. Germline CDR1 reads SGDLS; CDR2 reads YYNGEE. V lost 0 bases, J lost 4 bases, and 11 bases lay in between. The CDR3 contains 14 residues.

This rearrangement joins TRBV5-4 to TRBJ2-2; TRBD2 agrees at 8 bases. Germline values: CDR1 SGHNT, CDR2 YYREEE (reference sequence). V shed 1 base, J shed 4 bases, and the junction held 9 bases outside the gene matches. The CDR3 spans 17 residues. The CDR3 bases are TGTGCCAGCAGCTTGAGTCTAGCGGGTCAATTCACCGGGGAGCTGTTTTTT. This translates into CASSLSLAGQFTGELFF.

The chain has TRBV11-3 and TRBJ2-1, with 7 positions matching TRBD1. CDR1 and CDR2 from the germline V gene are SGHNT and YENEEA. V shed 5 bases and J 10 bases; nucleotides not matched to a gene: 8. This CDR3 is 13 amino acids long. The CDR3 region has the DNA TGTGCCAGCAGCCCAAGAAGGGACAGAGAGCAGTTCTTC. The encoded protein is CASSPRRDREQFF.

V gene TRBV28 combines with J gene TRBJ1-2, with D unclear. From germline, CDR1 is MDHEN and CDR2 SYDVKM. This CDR3 contains 12 residues. The ends were cut back, 10 bases at V and 5 bases at J, with 14 bases in the middle. CDR3 amino acids: CATGGGVYGYTF. Written as DNA, the CDR3 is TGTGCCACCGGTGGAGGTGTGTATGGCTACACCTTC.

This chain links TRBV28 with TRBJ2-1; 7 bases line up with TRBD1. CDR3 length: 16 residues. The germline gives CDR1 MDHEN, CDR2 SYDVKM. J lost 6 bases, V lost 6 bases, and 14 bases had no gene match. The CDR3 sequence is CASRVQGWGNFNEQFF. The CDR3 nucleotides are TGTGCCAGCAGGGTACAGGGGTGGGGAAACTTCAATGAGCAGTTCTTC.

This rearrangement joins TRBV7-2 to TRBJ2-5; the D gene is possibly TRBD2 (6 bases). V was trimmed by 7 bases and J by 7 bases, leaving 19 bases between them. There are 14 residues in the CDR3. The germline gives CDR1 SGHTA, CDR2 FQGNSA. CDR3 sequence (DNA): TGTGCCAGCAACATGGGGGGTATTGGGTTGACCCAGTACTTC. It specifies CASNMGGIGLTQYF.